The TCR beta chain under discussion was sequenced for a study of T cell changes during pregnancy in multiple sclerosis. V was clipped by 4 bases and J by 4 bases; unmatched bases: 5. From germline, CDR1 is MGHRA and CDR2 YSYEKL. The CDR3 totals 15 residues. Here immunoSEQ multiplex PCR was the method, and the copy in TCRdb shows in-frame clones only, minus some. The profile shows 69,000 or so clones, around 92% of them singletons. V and J are TRBV4-1 and TRBJ2-7, with 12 bases fitting TRBD2. The clonotype was recovered from a female donor with multiple sclerosis, enrolled in a pregnancy study. The starting material was peripheral blood, obtained before pregnancy. DNA of the CDR3: TGCGCCAGCAGCCGCTTGACTAGCGGGAGTTACGAGCAGTACTTC. Protein: CASSRLTSGSYEQYF.